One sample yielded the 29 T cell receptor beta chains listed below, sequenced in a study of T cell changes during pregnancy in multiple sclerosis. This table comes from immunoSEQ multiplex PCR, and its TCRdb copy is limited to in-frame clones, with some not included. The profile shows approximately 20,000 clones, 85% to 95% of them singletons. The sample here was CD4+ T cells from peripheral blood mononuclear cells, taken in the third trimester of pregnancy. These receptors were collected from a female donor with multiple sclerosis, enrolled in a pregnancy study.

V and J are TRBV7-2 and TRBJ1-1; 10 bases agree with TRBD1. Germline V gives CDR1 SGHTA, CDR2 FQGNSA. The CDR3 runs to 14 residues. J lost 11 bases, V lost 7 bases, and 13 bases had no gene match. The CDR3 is CASTISGTGVRAFF. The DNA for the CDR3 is TGTGCCAGCACCATTAGTGGGACAGGGGTCAGGGCTTTCTTT. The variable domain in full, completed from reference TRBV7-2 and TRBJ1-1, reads GAGVSQSPSNKVTEKGKDVELRCDPISGHTALYWYRQSLGQGLEFLIYFQGNSAPDKSGLPSDRFSAERTGGSVSTLTIQRTQQEDSAVYLCASTISGTGVRAFFGQGTRLTVV.

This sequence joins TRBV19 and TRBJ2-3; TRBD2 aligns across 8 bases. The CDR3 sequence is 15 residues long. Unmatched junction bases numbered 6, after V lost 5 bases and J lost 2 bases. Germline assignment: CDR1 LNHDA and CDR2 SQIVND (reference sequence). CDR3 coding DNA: TGTGCCAGTAGTTCATTAGCGGGGTACACAGATACGCAGTATTTT. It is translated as CASSSLAGYTDTQYF. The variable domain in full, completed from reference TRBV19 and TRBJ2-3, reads DGGITQSPKYLFRKEGQNVTLSCEQNLNHDAMYWYRQDPGQGLRLIYYSQIVNDFQKGDIAEGYSVSREKKESFPLTVTSAQKNPTAFYLCASSSLAGYTDTQYFGPGTRLTVL.

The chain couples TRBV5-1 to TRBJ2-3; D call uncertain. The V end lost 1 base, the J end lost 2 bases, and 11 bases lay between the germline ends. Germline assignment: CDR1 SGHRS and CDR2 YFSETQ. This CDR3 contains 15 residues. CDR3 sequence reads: CASSLFGPSTDTQYF. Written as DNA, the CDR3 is TGCGCCAGCAGCTTGTTTGGGCCGTCCACAGATACGCAGTATTTT.

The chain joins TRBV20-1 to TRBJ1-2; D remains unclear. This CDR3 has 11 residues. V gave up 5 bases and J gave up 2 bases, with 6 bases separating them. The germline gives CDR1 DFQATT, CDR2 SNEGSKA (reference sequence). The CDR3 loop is CSAAINYGYTF. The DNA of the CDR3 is TGCAGTGCTGCGATAAACTATGGCTACACCTTC.

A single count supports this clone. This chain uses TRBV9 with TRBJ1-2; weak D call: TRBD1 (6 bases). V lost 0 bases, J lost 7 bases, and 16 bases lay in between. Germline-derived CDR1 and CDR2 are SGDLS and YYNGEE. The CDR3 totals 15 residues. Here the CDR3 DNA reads TGTGCCAGCAGCGTAGCTGAGGGGGGGGTTTTTGGCTACACCTTC. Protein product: CASSVAEGGVFGYTF.

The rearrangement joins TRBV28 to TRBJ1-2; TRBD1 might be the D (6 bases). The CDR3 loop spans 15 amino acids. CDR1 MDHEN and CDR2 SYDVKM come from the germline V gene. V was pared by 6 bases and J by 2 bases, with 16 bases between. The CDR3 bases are TGTGCCAGCAGCTATCCGGGACACTCAAACTATGGCTACACCTTC. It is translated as CASSYPGHSNYGYTF.

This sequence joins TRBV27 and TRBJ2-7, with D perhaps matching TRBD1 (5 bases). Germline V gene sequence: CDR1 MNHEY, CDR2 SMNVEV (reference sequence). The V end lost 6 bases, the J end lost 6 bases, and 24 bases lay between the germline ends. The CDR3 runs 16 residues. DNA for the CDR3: TGTGCCAGCAGCTCCTCAATAACAGGTCAACCGGGCGAGCAGTACTTC. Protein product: CASSSSITGQPGEQYF.

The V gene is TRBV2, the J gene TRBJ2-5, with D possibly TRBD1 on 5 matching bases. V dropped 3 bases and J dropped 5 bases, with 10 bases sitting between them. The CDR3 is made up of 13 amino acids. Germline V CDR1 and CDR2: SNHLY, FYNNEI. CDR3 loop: CASSDRAVETQYF. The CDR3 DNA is TGTGCCAGCAGTGACAGGGCCGTGGAGACCCAGTACTTC.

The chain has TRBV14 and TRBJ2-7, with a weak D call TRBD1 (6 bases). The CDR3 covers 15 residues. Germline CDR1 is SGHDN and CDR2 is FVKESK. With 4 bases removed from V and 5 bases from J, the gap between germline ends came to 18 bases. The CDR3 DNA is TGTGCCAGCAGCCCCATCGGACAGACCGGGGACGAGCAGTACTTC. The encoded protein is CASSPIGQTGDEQYF.

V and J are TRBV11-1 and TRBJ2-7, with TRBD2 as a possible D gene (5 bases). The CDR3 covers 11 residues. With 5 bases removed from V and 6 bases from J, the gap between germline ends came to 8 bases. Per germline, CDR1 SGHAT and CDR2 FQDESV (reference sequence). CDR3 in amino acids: CASSTAGEQYF. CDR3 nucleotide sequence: TGTGCCAGCAGCACTGCGGGCGAGCAGTACTTC.

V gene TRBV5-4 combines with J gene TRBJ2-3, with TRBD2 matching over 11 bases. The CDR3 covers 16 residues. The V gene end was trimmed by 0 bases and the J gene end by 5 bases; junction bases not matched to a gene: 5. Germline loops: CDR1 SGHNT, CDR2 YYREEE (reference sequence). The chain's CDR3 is CASSLELAGAVDTQYF. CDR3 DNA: TGTGCCAGCAGCTTGGAACTAGCGGGGGCTGTAGATACGCAGTATTTT.

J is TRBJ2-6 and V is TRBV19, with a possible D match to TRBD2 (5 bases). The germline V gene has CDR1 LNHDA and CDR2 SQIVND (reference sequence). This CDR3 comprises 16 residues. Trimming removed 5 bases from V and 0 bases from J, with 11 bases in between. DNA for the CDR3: TGTGCCAGTAGTGGAGGTGTGGGCTCTGGGGCCAACGTCCTGACTTTC. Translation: CASSGGVGSGANVLTF. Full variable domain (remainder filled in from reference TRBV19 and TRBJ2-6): DGGITQSPKYLFRKEGQNVTLSCEQNLNHDAMYWYRQDPGQGLRLIYYSQIVNDFQKGDIAEGYSVSREKKESFPLTVTSAQKNPTAFYLCASSGGVGSGANVLTFGAGSRLTVL.

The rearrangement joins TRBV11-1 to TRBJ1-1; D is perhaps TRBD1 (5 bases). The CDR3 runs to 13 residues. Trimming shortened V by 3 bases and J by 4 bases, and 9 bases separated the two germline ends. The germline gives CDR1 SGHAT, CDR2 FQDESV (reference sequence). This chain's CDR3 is CASSLRTSTEAFF. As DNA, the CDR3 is TGTGCCAGCAGCTTGAGGACAAGCACTGAAGCTTTCTTT. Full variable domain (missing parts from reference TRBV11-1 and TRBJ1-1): EAEVAQSPRYKITEKSQAVAFWCDPISGHATLYWYRQILGQGPELLVQFQDESVVDDSQLPKDRFSAERLKGVDSTLKIQPAELGDSAMYLCASSLRTSTEAFFGQGTRLTVV.

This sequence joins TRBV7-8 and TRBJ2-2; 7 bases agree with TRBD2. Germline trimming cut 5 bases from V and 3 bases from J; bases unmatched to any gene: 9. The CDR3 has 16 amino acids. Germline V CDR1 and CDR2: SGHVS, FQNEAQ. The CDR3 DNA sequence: TGTGCCAGCAGCCCGTGGCGCGGGGGTGACACCGGGGAGCTGTTTTTT. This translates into CASSPWRGGDTGELFF.

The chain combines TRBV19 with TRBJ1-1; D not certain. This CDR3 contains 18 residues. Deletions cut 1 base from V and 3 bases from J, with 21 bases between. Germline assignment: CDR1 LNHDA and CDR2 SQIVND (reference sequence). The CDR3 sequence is CASSIGNPRRPKDTEAFF. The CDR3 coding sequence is TGTGCCAGTAGTATAGGAAACCCCCGCAGGCCCAAGGACACTGAAGCTTTCTTT.

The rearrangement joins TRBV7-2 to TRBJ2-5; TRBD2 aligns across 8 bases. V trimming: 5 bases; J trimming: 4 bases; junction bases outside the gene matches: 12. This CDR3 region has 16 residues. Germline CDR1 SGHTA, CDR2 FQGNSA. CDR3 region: CASSVRILAVPETQYF. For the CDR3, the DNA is TGTGCCAGCAGCGTTCGAATACTAGCGGTCCCAGAGACCCAGTACTTC.

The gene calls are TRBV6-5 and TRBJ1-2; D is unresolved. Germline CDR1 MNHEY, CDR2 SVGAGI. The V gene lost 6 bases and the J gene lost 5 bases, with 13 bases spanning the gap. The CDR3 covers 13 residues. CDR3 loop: CASSLRGTYGYTF. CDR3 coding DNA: TGTGCCAGCAGCCTCAGAGGCACTTATGGCTACACCTTC.

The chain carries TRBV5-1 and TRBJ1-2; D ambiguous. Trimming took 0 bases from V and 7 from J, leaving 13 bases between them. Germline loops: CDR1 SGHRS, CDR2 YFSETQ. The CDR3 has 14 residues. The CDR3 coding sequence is TGCGCCAGCAGCTTGGCCCGGTTGGAGGGTGGCTACACCTTC. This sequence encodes CASSLARLEGGYTF. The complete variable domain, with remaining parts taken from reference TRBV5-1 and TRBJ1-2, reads KAGVTQTPRYLIKTRGQQVTLSCSPISGHRSVSWYQQTPGQGLQFLFEYFSETQRNKGNFPGRFSGRQFSNSRSEMNVSTLELGDSALYLCASSLARLEGGYTFGSGTRLTVV.

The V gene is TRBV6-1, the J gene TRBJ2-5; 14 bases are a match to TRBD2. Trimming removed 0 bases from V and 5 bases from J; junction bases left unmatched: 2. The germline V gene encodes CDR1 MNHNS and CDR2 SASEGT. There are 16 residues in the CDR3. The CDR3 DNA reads TGTGCCAGCAGTGAAGCCGGGACTAGCGGGGGTGAGACCCAGTACTTC. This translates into CASSEAGTSGGETQYF.

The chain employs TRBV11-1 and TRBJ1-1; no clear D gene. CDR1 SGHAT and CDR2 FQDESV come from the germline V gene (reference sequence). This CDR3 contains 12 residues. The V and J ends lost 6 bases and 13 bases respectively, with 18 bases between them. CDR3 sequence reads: CASSQAAPGVFF. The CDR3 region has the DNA TGTGCCAGCAGTCAAGCGGCCCCCGGCGTTTTCTTT.

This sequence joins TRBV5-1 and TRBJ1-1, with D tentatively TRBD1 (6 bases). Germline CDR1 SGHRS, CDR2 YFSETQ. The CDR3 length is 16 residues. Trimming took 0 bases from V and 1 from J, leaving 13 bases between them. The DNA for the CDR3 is TGCGCCAGCAGCTTGGGTACCGGGACAACGAACACTGAAGCTTTCTTT. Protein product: CASSLGTGTTNTEAFF.

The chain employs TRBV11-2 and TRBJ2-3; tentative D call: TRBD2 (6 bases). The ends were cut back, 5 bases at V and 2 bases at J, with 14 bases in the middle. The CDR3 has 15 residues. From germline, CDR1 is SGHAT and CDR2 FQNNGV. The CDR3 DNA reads TGTGCCAGCAGCCACTCGGGACTCCACACAGATACGCAGTATTTT. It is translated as CASSHSGLHTDTQYF.

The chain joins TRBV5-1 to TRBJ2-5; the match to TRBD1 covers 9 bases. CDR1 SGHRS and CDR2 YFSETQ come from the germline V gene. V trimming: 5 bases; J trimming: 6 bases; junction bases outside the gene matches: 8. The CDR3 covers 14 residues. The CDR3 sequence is CASRPGTGTKTQYF. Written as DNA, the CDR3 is TGCGCCAGCAGACCAGGGACAGGGACTAAGACCCAGTACTTC.

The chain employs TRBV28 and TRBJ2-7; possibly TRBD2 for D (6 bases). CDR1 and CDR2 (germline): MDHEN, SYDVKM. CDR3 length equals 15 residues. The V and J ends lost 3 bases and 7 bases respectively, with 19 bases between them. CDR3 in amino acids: CASSFEGLPSREQYF. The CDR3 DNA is TGTGCCAGCAGTTTCGAGGGACTCCCTTCGCGAGAGCAGTACTTC. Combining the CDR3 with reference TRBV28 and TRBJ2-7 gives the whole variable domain DVKVTQSSRYLVKRTGEKVFLECVQDMDHENMFWYRQDPGLGLRLIYFSYDVKMKEKGDIPEGYSVSREKKERFSLILESASTNQTSMYLCASSFEGLPSREQYFGPGTRLTVT.

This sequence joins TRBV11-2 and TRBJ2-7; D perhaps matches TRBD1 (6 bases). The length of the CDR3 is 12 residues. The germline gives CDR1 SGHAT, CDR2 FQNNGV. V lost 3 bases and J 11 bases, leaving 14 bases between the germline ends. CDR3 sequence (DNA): TGTGCCAGCAGCTTTTCGCCCCAGGGGAAGTACTTC. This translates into CASSFSPQGKYF.

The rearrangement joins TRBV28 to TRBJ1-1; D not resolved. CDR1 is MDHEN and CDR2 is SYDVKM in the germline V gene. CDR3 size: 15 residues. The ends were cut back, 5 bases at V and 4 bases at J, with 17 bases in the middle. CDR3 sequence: CASSKAGREATEAFF. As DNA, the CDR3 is TGTGCCAGCAGTAAAGCCGGCCGGGAGGCCACTGAAGCTTTCTTT.

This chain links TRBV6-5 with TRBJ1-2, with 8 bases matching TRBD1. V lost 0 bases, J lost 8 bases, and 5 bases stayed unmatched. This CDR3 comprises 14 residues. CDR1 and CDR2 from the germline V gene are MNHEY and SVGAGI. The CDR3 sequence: CASSYSDRVGGYTF. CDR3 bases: TGTGCCAGCAGTTACTCGGACAGGGTGGGCGGCTACACCTTC.

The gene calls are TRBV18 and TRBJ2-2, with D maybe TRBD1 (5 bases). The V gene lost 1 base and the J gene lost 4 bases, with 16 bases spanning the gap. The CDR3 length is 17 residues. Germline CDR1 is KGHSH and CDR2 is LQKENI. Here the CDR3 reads CASSPQLRADSTGELFF. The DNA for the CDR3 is TGTGCCAGCTCACCACAGCTCAGGGCAGACTCCACCGGGGAGCTGTTTTTT.

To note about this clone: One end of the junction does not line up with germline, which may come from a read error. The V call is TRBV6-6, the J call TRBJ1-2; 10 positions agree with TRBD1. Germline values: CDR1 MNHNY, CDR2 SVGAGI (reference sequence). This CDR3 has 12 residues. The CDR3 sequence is CASSYQPGQGDF. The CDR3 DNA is TGTGCCAGCAGTTACCAACCAGGACAGGGGGACTTC.